The following is a T cell receptor (beta chain) sequence with its context. V gave up 2 bases and J gave up 1 base, with 8 bases separating them. CDR1 is PRHDT and CDR2 is FYEKMQ in the germline V gene (reference sequence). This CDR3 is 14 amino acids long. As processed by the authors: For nucleated cells, counts were estimated from reference gene primer amplification. Some clones are missing from TCRdb's copy, which holds only in-frame ones; the method was immunoSEQ multiplex PCR. That table gives V, J and clone size, and the DNA gave D and trimming. The data hold about 170,000 clones, with roughly 85% observed a single time. The data were taken from a study of blood T cell repertoires in COVID-19. Whole-study context: The analysed material was cDNA or gDNA that came from T cells, B-cell-depleted T cells, or PBMCs.

J is TRBJ1-1 and V is TRBV13; possibly TRBD1 for D (5 bases). The TCR comes from a woman of 80 years or more with active or convalescent COVID-19. The sample comprised peripheral blood. The CDR3 DNA reads as TGTGCCAGCAGCTTAAGGGGCCAGAACACTGAAGCTTTCTTT. Translated, it gives CASSLRGQNTEAFF.